Shown below are 10 T cell receptor beta chains from a single sample sequenced in a study of identical twins. One entry per CDR3 protein results from TCRdb running MiXCR on the 5' RACE reads. Of around 570,000 distinct CDR3 sequences in the sample, 9% to 10% were seen once. The sample also formed part of further work on yellow fever vaccine responses in identical twins.

Sequences were obtained from PBMCs. These receptors were obtained from a woman between 18 and 30 years old in good health.

This clonotype turned up a few times. The chain carries TRBV6-1 and TRBJ2-2; 9 positions agree with TRBD2. Germline lookup yields CDR1 MNHNS and CDR2 SASEGT. The CDR3 consists of 15 residues. The ends lost 6 bases at V and 1 base at J; junction bases unmatched: 3. This CDR3 is CASRIAGVNTGELFF. In nucleotides, the CDR3 is TGTGCCAGCAGAATAGCGGGGGTGAACACCGGGGAGCTGTTTTTT.

The chain links TRBV13 to TRBJ2-5; the match to TRBD2 covers 10 bases. With V trimmed by 3 bases and J by 5 bases, 6 bases remained unmatched. CDR3 length equals 15 residues. Germline CDR1 PRHDT, CDR2 FYEKMQ (reference sequence). The CDR3 DNA sequence: TGTGCCAGCAGCTTGGGGGGACTAGCGAGCGAGACCCAGTACTTC. This sequence encodes CASSLGGLASETQYF.

This clonotype was counted many times. The rearrangement uses TRBV28 and TRBJ2-3; D is ambiguous. The CDR3 runs 16 residues. Germline CDR1 reads MDHEN; CDR2 reads SYDVKM. V was clipped by 4 bases and J by 6 bases, with 20 bases between them. CDR3 protein: CASSSTSGPPSDTQYF. The CDR3 nucleotides read TGTGCCAGCAGTTCTACTTCCGGGCCACCCTCTGATACGCAGTATTTT.

This clonotype was counted between two and nine times. The genes are TRBV12-3 or TRBV12-4 and TRBJ2-7, with D perhaps TRBD1 or TRBD2 (5 bases each). The V gene lost 2 bases and the J gene lost 9 bases, with 11 bases spanning the gap. This CDR3 is 12 amino acids long. Written as DNA, the CDR3 is TGTGCCAGCAGTTTACAGGGACGTGTGCAGTACTTC. Translation: CASSLQGRVQYF.

CDR3 DNA: TGTGCCAGCAGCCGGAGGACAGGGGAGACCTACGAGCAGTACTTC. Translation: CASSRRTGETYEQYF. V usage is TRBV7-9 and J usage is TRBJ2-7; TRBD1 aligns across 9 bases. This CDR3 is built from 15 residues. Germline loops: CDR1 SEHNR, CDR2 FQNEAQ (reference sequence). The trim removed 5 bases at V and 2 bases at J, leaving 7 bases unmatched.

V is TRBV7-2 and J is TRBJ1-6; D unclear. Germline lookup yields CDR1 SGHTA and CDR2 FQGNSA. The CDR3 sequence is 13 residues long. V lost 1 base, J lost 8 bases, and 6 bases lay in between. The CDR3 DNA reads TGTGCCAGCAGCTTAGAAGGCTATTCACCCCTCCACTTT. This encodes CASSLEGYSPLHF.

This clonotype was counted a few times. V is TRBV5-6 and J is TRBJ1-2; D may be TRBD1 (6 bases). The CDR3 covers 12 residues. The germline V and J ends were trimmed by 7 bases and 8 bases, with 15 bases remaining between them. Germline V gives CDR1 SGHDT, CDR2 YYEEEE. The CDR3 here is CASYLRGGGYTF. Written as DNA, the CDR3 is TGTGCCAGCTACCTCAGGGGAGGAGGCTACACCTTC.

The chain is built from TRBV6-2 or TRBV6-3 and TRBJ2-3; 9 bases line up with TRBD2. The junction had 4 bases not matched to a gene; V was cut back by 8 bases and J by 1 base. CDR3 length: 14 residues. In germline, CDR1 is MNHEY, CDR2 SVGEGT. The CDR3 spells CASGQREGTDTQYF. The CDR3 DNA is TGTGCCAGCGGACAGCGGGAGGGCACAGATACGCAGTATTTT.

This chain connects TRBV7-9 to TRBJ2-1; 8 bases are a match to TRBD2. The CDR3 contains 14 residues. The V and J ends lost 4 bases and 2 bases, in that order; junction bases with no gene match: 1. CDR1 and CDR2 from the germline V gene are SEHNR and FQNEAQ (reference sequence). The CDR3 DNA follows: TGTGCCAGCAGCTCAGCGGGGGCCTACAATGAGCAGTTCTTC. It translates to CASSSAGAYNEQFF.

This clonotype turned up a few times. The rearrangement joins TRBV5-1 to TRBJ2-5; 9 bases match TRBD1. The CDR3 has 15 amino acids. V gave up 3 bases and J gave up 2 bases; unmatched junction bases: 5. CDR1 is SGHRS and CDR2 is YFSETQ in the germline V gene. In nucleotides, the CDR3 is TGCGCCAGCAGCTCTGGGACAGGGCTACAAGAGACCCAGTACTTC. This translates into CASSSGTGLQETQYF.